The 32 T cell receptor beta chains in this list originate from one sample, sequenced in a study of shared clonotypes between healthy human individuals. Produced via immunoSEQ multiplex PCR; TCRdb's table is partial and in-frame only. The profile shows 1,100,000 or so clones, 75% to 85% of them singletons. The sequenced material came from memory CD4+ T cells from PBMCs. As for subset: CD45RA-negative fraction. These receptors were taken from a man younger than 30 in good health. Some clones in this sample may be carry-over from other donors' samples.

The chain links TRBV2 to TRBJ1-2; D ambiguous. The CDR3 covers 16 residues. The germline V and J ends were trimmed by 1 base and 0 bases, with 12 bases remaining between them. Germline V CDR1 and CDR2: SNHLY, FYNNEI. The CDR3 bases are TGTGCCAGCAGTGAAGGGCCCCCCGGGGCTAACTATGGCTACACCTTC. Translated: CASSEGPPGANYGYTF.

Note on this clone: Different DNA sequences within this sample yield the same CDR3. The chain employs TRBV7-2 and TRBJ2-3; maybe TRBD2 (6 bases). This CDR3 spans 14 amino acids. Germline V gene data show CDR1 as SGHTA and CDR2 as FQGNSA. The V end was cut by 3 bases, the J end by 0 bases, with 7 bases between. CDR3 sequence reads: CASSFGGSTDTQYF. As DNA, the CDR3 is TGTGCCAGCAGCTTCGGAGGGAGCACAGATACGCAGTATTTT.

The table lists this clone with a few counts. V gene TRBV18 combines with J gene TRBJ1-5; maybe TRBD1 (5 bases). Per the germline V gene, CDR1 is KGHSH and CDR2 is LQKENI. The ends were cut back, 1 base at V and 2 bases at J, with 12 bases in the middle. The length of the CDR3 is 16 residues. In nucleotides, the CDR3 is TGTGCCAGCTCACCACTAGGGGCAGTCGGCAATCAGCCCCAGCATTTT. Its translation: CASSPLGAVGNQPQHF.

As regards this clone: The sample contains more than one DNA sequence encoding this CDR3. The chain combines TRBV28 with TRBJ1-2, with D possibly matching TRBD1 (6 bases). The CDR3 extends over 13 amino acids. Germline V gene data show CDR1 as MDHEN and CDR2 as SYDVKM. Trimming removed 4 bases from V and 3 bases from J, with 9 bases in between. The CDR3 nucleotides read TGTGCCAGCAGTTCAGGGGCGGACTATGGCTACACCTTC. It encodes CASSSGADYGYTF.

This clone was observed a handful of times. The chain uses TRBV30 and TRBJ1-1, with 7 nucleotides matching TRBD1. CDR1 and CDR2 (germline): GTSNPN, SVGIG (reference sequence). The CDR3 length is 15 residues. J gave up 3 bases and V 4 bases, and 11 bases lay outside the gene matches. CDR3 DNA sequence: TGTGCCTGGAACAGGGCCAGGGGGTGGGACACTGAAGCTTTCTTT. Translated: CAWNRARGWDTEAFF.

The chain joins TRBV5-4 to TRBJ1-2; no definite D call. The V gene's germline CDR1 is SGHNT and CDR2 YYREEE (reference sequence). The CDR3 sequence is 15 residues long. Trimming pared 4 bases from V and 2 bases from J, leaving 15 bases between. The CDR3 protein is CASSNRERENYGYTF. In DNA form, the CDR3 reads TGTGCCAGCAGCAACCGGGAGAGGGAGAACTATGGCTACACCTTC.

V usage is TRBV2 and J usage is TRBJ1-1; D is ambiguous. The V end lost 8 bases, the J end lost 4 bases, and 17 bases lay between the germline ends. The CDR3 runs 14 residues. Germline assignment: CDR1 SNHLY and CDR2 FYNNEI. CDR3: CASDLFRSGTEAFF. The CDR3 bases are TGTGCCAGCGATCTATTTCGCTCCGGCACTGAAGCTTTCTTT.

A word on this clone: The same CDR3 arises from other DNA sequences in this sample as well. The chain couples TRBV7-6 to TRBJ2-1, with 11 bases aligning to TRBD2. Germline-derived CDR1 and CDR2 are SGHVS and FNYEAQ. Losses at the gene ends were 3 bases for V and 4 bases for J; bases not matched to a gene: 2. The CDR3 extends over 15 amino acids. Written as DNA, the CDR3 is TGTGCCAGCAGCTTGTTAGCGGGAGGGTACAATGAGCAGTTCTTC. Translation gives CASSLLAGGYNEQFF.

The rearrangement links TRBV19 to TRBJ2-3; 11 bases are shared with TRBD2. Germline V CDR1 and CDR2: LNHDA, SQIVND (reference sequence). V shed 3 bases, J shed 6 bases, and the junction held 8 bases outside the gene matches. This CDR3 contains 16 residues. In nucleotides, the CDR3 is TGTGCCAGTAGTATCCCTAGCGGGAGGACCTCCGATACGCAGTATTTT. Its translation: CASSIPSGRTSDTQYF.

The CDR3 DNA sequence: TGCGCCAGCAGCCAAGTCCCTAGCGGTTACGAGCAGTACTTC. It specifies CASSQVPSGYEQYF. This rearrangement joins TRBV4-1 to TRBJ2-7; TRBD2 matches at 7 bases. V was pared by 1 base and J by 4 bases, with 4 bases of the junction left unmatched. The CDR3 totals 14 residues. The germline V gene encodes CDR1 MGHRA and CDR2 YSYEKL.

The J gene is TRBJ1-2, the V gene TRBV15, with D unresolved. The CDR3 consists of 14 residues. Germline assignment: CDR1 LNHNV and CDR2 YYDKDF (reference sequence). V was shortened by 0 bases and J by 4 bases, with 9 bases between the two germline ends. The CDR3 nucleotides read TGTGCCACCAGCAGAGACAGGCCCTTCTATGGCTACACCTTC. Residues: CATSRDRPFYGYTF.

The chain links TRBV5-6 to TRBJ1-3; D gene ambiguous. The germline gives CDR1 SGHDT, CDR2 YYEEEE. This CDR3 is built from 15 residues. V was trimmed by 2 bases and J by 0 bases, leaving 9 bases between them. The CDR3, as DNA: TGTGCCAGCAGCTTTAGACGGAGCTCTGGAAACACCATATATTTT. Protein product: CASSFRRSSGNTIYF.

The chain joins TRBV6-9 to TRBJ1-4, with D uncertain. CDR1 is MNHGY, CDR2 SVAAGI, per germline. The CDR3 is 16 residues long. V was trimmed by 6 bases and J by 8 bases, leaving 22 bases between them. This CDR3 reads CASRGPRTDQREKLFF. The DNA for the CDR3 is TGTGCCAGCAGGGGTCCGCGGACTGATCAGAGGGAAAAACTGTTTTTT.

The chain combines TRBV27 with TRBJ2-3; no firm D call. The CDR3 has 13 residues. Trimming cost V 6 bases and J 2 bases, with 9 bases left between them. Germline values: CDR1 MNHEY, CDR2 SMNVEV (reference sequence). CDR3 in DNA: TGTGCCAGCAGCGTCAGATTCACAGATACGCAGTATTTT. This gives the protein CASSVRFTDTQYF.

The gene calls are TRBV11-2 and TRBJ1-3, with D unresolved. V was clipped by 0 bases and J by 2 bases, with 8 bases between them. The CDR3 has 15 amino acids. Germline lookup yields CDR1 SGHAT and CDR2 FQNNGV. The CDR3 reads CASSLDWEPGNTIYF. CDR3 sequence (DNA): TGTGCCAGCAGCTTAGATTGGGAACCTGGAAACACCATATATTTT.

This chain connects TRBV9 to TRBJ1-4, with D possibly being TRBD1 (5 bases). Germline CDR1 SGDLS, CDR2 YYNGEE. This CDR3 contains 16 residues. Trimming shortened V by 0 bases and J by 6 bases, and 15 bases separated the two germline ends. This CDR3 is CASSVGLGAGDEKLFF. CDR3 nucleotide sequence: TGTGCCAGCAGCGTAGGGTTAGGGGCCGGGGATGAAAAACTGTTTTTT.

This chain links TRBV9 with TRBJ2-1, with D unresolved. Germline CDR1 reads SGDLS; CDR2 reads YYNGEE. V shed 1 base and J shed 8 bases, with 13 bases lying between them. The CDR3 totals 14 residues. CDR3 loop: CASSVRPLPDEQFF. The DNA of the CDR3 is TGTGCCAGCAGCGTACGGCCCCTCCCCGATGAGCAGTTCTTC. Looking up the rest from reference TRBV9 and TRBJ2-1 gives the full variable domain: DSGVTQTPKHLITATGQRVTLRCSPRSGDLSVYWYQQSLDQGLQFLIQYYNGEERAKGNILERFSAQQFPDLHSELNLSSLELGDSALYFCASSVRPLPDEQFFGPGTRLTVL.

This sequence joins TRBV4-1 and TRBJ1-2, with D possibly being TRBD1 (6 bases). This CDR3 is built from 13 residues. V was trimmed by 6 bases and J by 5 bases, leaving 13 bases between them. Per germline, CDR1 MGHRA and CDR2 YSYEKL. The CDR3 nucleotides read TGCGCCAGCAGACCGAATACAGGGTATGGCTACACCTTC. Translation: CASRPNTGYGYTF.

This chain connects TRBV6-1 to TRBJ2-7; 11 bases line up with TRBD1. Trimming cost V 7 bases and J 2 bases; bases outside gene matches: 4. The CDR3 contains 14 residues. CDR1 and CDR2 from the germline V gene are MNHNS and SASEGT. CDR3 sequence reads: CASTRGQGAYEQYF. The CDR3 DNA sequence: TGTGCCAGCACGCGGGGACAGGGGGCCTACGAGCAGTACTTC.

This clone showed up just a few times. V gene TRBV2 combines with J gene TRBJ1-1; maybe TRBD1 (5 bases). This CDR3 spans 13 amino acids. From germline, CDR1 is SNHLY and CDR2 FYNNEI. V dropped 6 bases and J dropped 1 base, with 9 bases sitting between them. CDR3 sequence: CASRGDGNTEAFF. DNA of the CDR3: TGTGCCAGCAGGGGGGACGGGAACACTGAAGCTTTCTTT.

The chain employs TRBV5-4 and TRBJ2-1, with 8 nucleotides matching TRBD2. CDR1 is SGHNT and CDR2 is YYREEE in the germline V gene (reference sequence). This CDR3 is 14 amino acids long. With V trimmed by 4 bases and J by 4 bases, 4 bases remained unmatched. CDR3 DNA sequence: TGTGCCAGCAGCGCTTCTAGCGGGTACAATGAGCAGTTCTTC. It specifies CASSASSGYNEQFF.

The J gene is TRBJ1-3, the V gene TRBV4-3; TRBD1 might be the D (5 bases). Deletions cut 3 bases from V and 2 bases from J, with 14 bases between. CDR3 length: 16 residues. Per germline, CDR1 LGHNA and CDR2 YSLEER. The CDR3 bases are TGCGCCAGCAGCCATCGAGCCGGGGGAACTGGAAACACCATATATTTT. Amino acids: CASSHRAGGTGNTIYF.

The CDR3 loop is CASSSGRSTEAFF. The CDR3 DNA reads TGTGCCAGCAGCTCGGGACGTTCCACTGAAGCTTTCTTT. This chain connects TRBV9 to TRBJ1-1, with D perhaps TRBD1 (5 bases). The CDR3 length is 13 residues. CDR1 and CDR2 (germline): SGDLS, YYNGEE. V lost 4 bases and J 4 bases, leaving 11 bases between the germline ends.

The V and J genes are TRBV4-3 and TRBJ2-3; 10 positions match TRBD2. Per the germline V gene, CDR1 is LGHNA and CDR2 is YSLEER. The CDR3 length is 16 residues. V shed 4 bases and J 2 bases; nucleotides not matched to a gene: 6. DNA of the CDR3: TGCGCCAGCAGCCGGGTTAGCGGGGGGATCACAGATACGCAGTATTTT. Translation gives CASSRVSGGITDTQYF.

This clone has a handful of counts. This sequence joins TRBV5-1 and TRBJ1-1; 7 bases line up with TRBD1. After removal of 3 bases from V and 6 bases from J, the junction contained 5 bases not matched to a gene. This CDR3 comprises 13 residues. Germline V gives CDR1 SGHRS, CDR2 YFSETQ. The CDR3 is CASSSRGGPEAFF. CDR3 bases: TGCGCCAGCAGCTCCAGGGGGGGGCCTGAAGCTTTCTTT. Combining the CDR3 with reference TRBV5-1 and TRBJ1-1 gives the whole variable domain KAGVTQTPRYLIKTRGQQVTLSCSPISGHRSVSWYQQTPGQGLQFLFEYFSETQRNKGNFPGRFSGRQFSNSRSEMNVSTLELGDSALYLCASSSRGGPEAFFGQGTRLTVV.

J is TRBJ2-5 and V is TRBV7-6, with D perhaps being TRBD1 or TRBD2 (6 bases each). The germline V gene encodes CDR1 SGHVS and CDR2 FNYEAQ. V lost 1 base, J lost 4 bases, and 13 bases lay in between. The CDR3 has 15 amino acids. The CDR3 reads CASSLEQGLRETQYF. In DNA form, the CDR3 reads TGTGCCAGCAGCTTAGAACAGGGACTCCGAGAGACCCAGTACTTC. Looking up the rest from reference TRBV7-6 and TRBJ2-5 gives the full variable domain: GAGVSQSPRYKVTKRGQDVALRCDPISGHVSLYWYRQALGQGPEFLTYFNYEAQQDKSGLPNDRFSAERPEGSISTLTIQRTEQRDSAMYRCASSLEQGLRETQYFGPGTRLLVL.

The chain joins TRBV9 to TRBJ2-3; either TRBD1 or TRBD2 may supply D (5 bases each). The V gene lost 4 bases and the J gene lost 2 bases, with 11 bases spanning the gap. This CDR3 spans 14 amino acids. CDR1 is SGDLS, CDR2 YYNGEE, per germline. The CDR3 sequence: CASSPGPHTDTQYF. In DNA, the CDR3 is TGTGCCAGCAGCCCGGGGCCGCACACAGATACGCAGTATTTT.

The chain carries TRBV14 and TRBJ1-2, with D hard to call. The germline V and J ends were trimmed by 0 bases and 8 bases, with 10 bases remaining between them. The CDR3 covers 13 residues. Germline lookup yields CDR1 SGHDN and CDR2 FVKESK. CDR3 region: CASSQDDGGGYTF. The CDR3, as DNA: TGTGCCAGCAGCCAAGATGACGGAGGCGGCTACACCTTC.

The gene calls are TRBV29-1 and TRBJ2-3, with 8 positions matching TRBD1. The length of the CDR3 is 13 residues. The ends lost 7 bases at V and 4 bases at J; junction bases unmatched: 7. CDR1 is SQVTM and CDR2 is ANQGSEA in the germline V gene. The CDR3 here is CSAWDRTSDTQYF. The CDR3 DNA reads TGCAGCGCATGGGACAGGACCTCAGATACGCAGTATTTT.

This clone was recorded only once. The V gene is TRBV6-6, the J gene TRBJ2-7; maybe TRBD1 (6 bases). The germline V and J ends were trimmed by 5 bases and 12 bases, with 17 bases remaining between them. Germline loops: CDR1 MNHNY, CDR2 SVGAGI (reference sequence). The CDR3 has 12 residues. CDR3 region: CASSPRAGALYF. In DNA form, the CDR3 reads TGTGCCAGCAGTCCTCGGGCAGGGGCACTGTACTTC.

The chain recombines TRBV12-5 with TRBJ2-3, with 8 nucleotides matching TRBD1. V lost 6 bases, J lost 5 bases, and 10 bases stayed unmatched. Germline V gene lookup returns CDR1 LGHNT and CDR2 FRNRAP. CDR3 size: 15 residues. This CDR3 reads CASGPDRGLEDTQYF. CDR3 coding DNA: TGTGCTAGTGGACCTGACAGGGGCTTAGAAGATACGCAGTATTTT.

The chain couples TRBV29-1 to TRBJ2-2; TRBD2 might be the D (6 bases). Trimming shortened V by 3 bases and J by 4 bases, and 15 bases separated the two germline ends. This CDR3 region has 15 residues. The germline CDR1 and CDR2 sequences are SQVTM and ANQGSEA. CDR3 loop: CSVEPYGSGTGELFF. The CDR3 region has the DNA TGCAGCGTTGAGCCCTACGGGAGCGGCACCGGGGAGCTGTTTTTT.